A single sample gave rise to the 16 T cell receptor beta chains below, sequenced in a study of blood T cell repertoires in COVID-19. TCRdb keeps only in-frame clones here, not all; method: immunoSEQ multiplex PCR. Among 190,000 or so clones listed, 86% were seen once. The sample consisted of PBMCs or T cells enriched from blood (not recorded which). The receptor set was obtained from a young woman who had been exposed to COVID-19.

V usage is TRBV6-5 and J usage is TRBJ1-1; 9 bases align to TRBD1. Germline V gene sequence: CDR1 MNHEY, CDR2 SVGAGI. The CDR3 length is 16 residues. The V gene end was trimmed by 4 bases and the J gene end by 6 bases; junction bases not matched to a gene: 12. The DNA for the CDR3 is TGTGCCAGCAGTTCGCCGGGACAGGGATCCCGGGCTGAAGCTTTCTTT. Protein product: CASSSPGQGSRAEAFF.

This clone was observed once. The rearrangement joins TRBV5-5 to TRBJ2-3, with 7 positions matching TRBD2. The length of the CDR3 is 14 residues. V was pared by 3 bases and J by 6 bases, with 7 bases of the junction left unmatched. CDR1 SGHKS and CDR2 YYEKEE come from the germline V gene (reference sequence). The CDR3 here is CASSSERGRDTQYF. The CDR3 DNA reads as TGTGCCAGCAGCTCGGAGCGGGGCCGGGATACGCAGTATTTT.

The CDR3 DNA sequence: TGTGCCAGCAGTGGGGGACAGGTCATATATTTT. As protein: CASSGGQVIYF. This chain joins TRBV2 and TRBJ1-3, with 8 positions matching TRBD1. The ends lost 4 bases at V and 12 bases at J; junction bases unmatched: 2. The CDR3 is 11 residues long. Per the germline V gene, CDR1 is SNHLY and CDR2 is FYNNEI.

CDR3 amino acids: CAWSPTGHTGYTF. The CDR3, as DNA: TGTGCCTGGAGTCCCACGGGACATACGGGCTACACCTTC. The rearrangement uses TRBV30 and TRBJ1-2; weak D call: TRBD1 (6 bases). This CDR3 is built from 13 residues. Trimming stripped 2 bases from V and 8 bases from J, with 15 bases between. Germline CDR1 and CDR2: GTSNPN and SVGIG (reference sequence).

The chain uses TRBV10-3 and TRBJ1-1, with TRBD1 as a possible D gene (5 bases). The CDR3 has 14 amino acids. CDR1 and CDR2 (germline): ENHRY, SYGVKD. V lost 2 bases, J lost 4 bases, and 11 bases lay in between. CDR3 in amino acids: CAISERGMGTEAFF. The CDR3 DNA sequence: TGTGCCATCAGTGAGCGGGGGATGGGCACTGAAGCTTTCTTT.

The chain is built from TRBV29-1 and TRBJ1-1, with D unclear. The V end was cut by 6 bases, the J end by 4 bases, with 6 bases between. CDR3 length: 10 amino acids. Germline-derived CDR1 and CDR2 are SQVTM and ANQGSEA. CDR3 coding DNA: TGCAGCGTACGAGTCACTGAAGCTTTCTTT. Translated: CSVRVTEAFF. Using reference TRBV29-1 and TRBJ1-1 for the parts outside the CDR3, the full variable domain is SAVISQKPSRDICQRGTSLTIQCQVDSQVTMMFWYRQQPGQSLTLIATANQGSEATYESGFVIDKFPISRPNLTFSTLTVSNMSPEDSSIYLCSVRVTEAFFGQGTRLTVV.

This chain connects TRBV11-2 to TRBJ2-1, with D maybe TRBD2 (7 bases). The germline V gene has CDR1 SGHAT and CDR2 FQNNGV. The V end lost 2 bases, the J end lost 9 bases, and 14 bases lay between the germline ends. This CDR3 is 14 amino acids long. The CDR3 nucleotides read TGTGCCAGCAGCTTACTCCCTAGGGGGGGTGAGCAGTTCTTC. This encodes CASSLLPRGGEQFF.

A single count supports this clone. The V and J genes are TRBV5-1 and TRBJ1-2; the match to TRBD1 covers 11 bases. Trimming cost V 5 bases and J 4 bases; bases outside gene matches: 4. Germline CDR1 and CDR2: SGHRS and YFSETQ. The CDR3 is 14 amino acids. The CDR3 sequence is CASRAGTGGYGYTF. The CDR3 nucleotides read TGCGCCAGCAGAGCCGGGACAGGGGGCTATGGCTACACCTTC. Using reference TRBV5-1 and TRBJ1-2 for the parts outside the CDR3, the full variable domain is KAGVTQTPRYLIKTRGQQVTLSCSPISGHRSVSWYQQTPGQGLQFLFEYFSETQRNKGNFPGRFSGRQFSNSRSEMNVSTLELGDSALYLCASRAGTGGYGYTFGSGTRLTVV.

This chain uses TRBV5-8 with TRBJ2-6; 7 nucleotides match TRBD1. CDR1 and CDR2 (germline): SGHTS, YDEGEE. The CDR3 runs 17 residues. The V gene end was trimmed by 2 bases and the J gene end by 0 bases; junction bases not matched to a gene: 5. The CDR3 region is CASSFGTALSGANVLTF. The CDR3, as DNA: TGTGCCAGCAGCTTCGGGACAGCCCTCTCTGGGGCCAACGTCCTGACTTTC.

The chain combines TRBV29-1 with TRBJ2-7, with 7 bases aligning to TRBD1. CDR3 length: 13 amino acids. V lost 4 bases and J lost 4; bases outside the gene matches: 7. Germline CDR1 and CDR2: SQVTM and ANQGSEA. The CDR3 DNA follows: TGCAGCGTTGGGGCAGGGGGAACTTACGAGCAGTACTTC. Amino acids: CSVGAGGTYEQYF.

This rearrangement joins TRBV27 to TRBJ2-7; D unresolved. The CDR3 has 12 amino acids. The V end lost 8 bases, the J end lost 5 bases, and 13 bases lay between the germline ends. Germline lookup yields CDR1 MNHEY and CDR2 SMNVEV (reference sequence). Here the CDR3 DNA reads TGTGCCAGCGGAAAAATCCGGGACGAGCAGTACTTC. Its translation: CASGKIRDEQYF.

This sequence joins TRBV7-9 and TRBJ1-1, with TRBD1 as a possible D gene (6 bases). V dropped 2 bases and J dropped 11 bases, with 12 bases sitting between them. This CDR3 is built from 12 residues. Germline CDR1 reads SEHNR; CDR2 reads FQNEAQ (reference sequence). CDR3 sequence: CASSLKQGFAFF. CDR3 DNA: TGTGCCAGCAGCTTAAAACAGGGTTTCGCTTTCTTT.

The gene calls are TRBV5-4 and TRBJ1-2; D remains unclear. V lost 2 bases, J lost 0 bases, and 8 bases lay in between. CDR1 is SGHNT, CDR2 YYREEE, per germline (reference sequence). The CDR3 covers 14 residues. CDR3 amino acids: CASSLTETNYGYTF. As DNA, the CDR3 is TGTGCCAGCAGCTTAACAGAAACTAACTATGGCTACACCTTC.

The V call is TRBV18, the J call TRBJ1-6, with D unclear. V was trimmed by 6 bases and J by 4 bases, leaving 16 bases between them. In germline, CDR1 is KGHSH, CDR2 LQKENI. The CDR3 consists of 16 residues. CDR3 DNA sequence: TGTGCCAGCTCCACGGTTAGCCGACGTTATAATTCACCCCTCCACTTT. Translated, it gives CASSTVSRRYNSPLHF.

This chain links TRBV2 with TRBJ2-7, with D hard to call. V lost 5 bases, J lost 4 bases, and 9 bases lay in between. Germline lookup yields CDR1 SNHLY and CDR2 FYNNEI. The CDR3 sequence is 12 residues long. The CDR3 spells CASSQDHYEQYF. In DNA form, the CDR3 reads TGTGCCAGCAGTCAGGATCATTACGAGCAGTACTTC. Together with reference TRBV2 and TRBJ2-7, the CDR3 gives the full variable domain: EPEVTQTPSHQVTQMGQEVILRCVPISNHLYFYWYRQILGQKVEFLVSFYNNEISEKSEIFDDQFSVERPDGSNFTLKIRSTKLEDSAMYFCASSQDHYEQYFGPGTRLTVT.

This clone was detected once. CDR3 region: CASSLGRAGYGYTF. CDR3 coding DNA: TGTGCCAGCAGCTTGGGCAGGGCAGGCTATGGCTACACCTTC. V and J are TRBV5-6 and TRBJ1-2; maybe TRBD1 (5 bases). Germline assignment: CDR1 SGHDT and CDR2 YYEEEE. V was cut by 0 bases and J by 4 bases, with 10 bases left in between. CDR3 size: 14 residues.